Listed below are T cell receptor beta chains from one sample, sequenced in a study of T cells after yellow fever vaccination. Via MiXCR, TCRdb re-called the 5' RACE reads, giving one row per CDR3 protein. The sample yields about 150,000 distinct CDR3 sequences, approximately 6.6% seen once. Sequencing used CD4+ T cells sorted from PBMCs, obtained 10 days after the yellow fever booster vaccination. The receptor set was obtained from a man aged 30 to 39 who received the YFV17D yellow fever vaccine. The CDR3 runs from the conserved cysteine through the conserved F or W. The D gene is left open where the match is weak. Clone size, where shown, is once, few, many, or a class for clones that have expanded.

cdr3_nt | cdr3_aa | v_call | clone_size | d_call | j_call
TGCAGTGCTAGAGAAGGGTCTAGCGGGAGCAATGAGCAGTTCTTC | CSAREGSSGSNEQFF | TRBV20-1 | many | TRBD2 | TRBJ2-1
TGTGCCAGTAGTACGGGTAAAGAGACCCAGTACTTC | CASSTGKETQYF | TRBV19 | many | - | TRBJ2-5
TGTGCCAGCTCACCAAGTCATAACACCGGGGAGCTGTTTTTT | CASSPSHNTGELFF | TRBV18 | many | - | TRBJ2-2
TGTGCCAGTAGTATCCAGGACCAAGATACGCAGTATTTT | CASSIQDQDTQYF | TRBV19 | many | - | TRBJ2-3
TGCAGTGCTAGAAGGGGGAGTGAGGCCAAAAACATTCAGTACTTC | CSARRGSEAKNIQYF | TRBV20-1 | few | - | TRBJ2-4
TGTGCCACCAGCAAAGGGGCTCGGGATTACGAGCAGTACTTC | CATSKGARDYEQYF | TRBV15 | few | - | TRBJ2-7
TGTGCCAGCTCACCAGGATCTACTTCATTCTACGAGCAGTACTTC | CASSPGSTSFYEQYF | TRBV18 | few | - | TRBJ2-7
TGCGCCAGCAGACTGATGGAGACCCAGTACTTC | CASRLMETQYF | TRBV5-1 | many | - | TRBJ2-5
TGCGCCAGCAGCTTGCCTCCGAGTCGGGAGCAGTACTTC | CASSLPPSREQYF | TRBV5-1 | many | - | TRBJ2-7
TGTGCCTGGAGTGACGGGGCCGGAGTTGGCTACACCTTC | CAWSDGAGVGYTF | TRBV30 | - | - | TRBJ1-2
TGCAGCGTCCGGGCAACCACAGATACGCAGTATTTT | CSVRATTDTQYF | TRBV29-1 | many | - | TRBJ2-3
TGCAGTGCTAGAGTCTGGCAGGGCGACTATGGCTACACCTTC | CSARVWQGDYGYTF | TRBV20-1 | - | - | TRBJ1-2
TGTGCCAGCAGACTGGGCTTTGGGACAGGGGATGAGCAGTTCTTC | CASRLGFGTGDEQFF | TRBV7-9 | many | TRBD1 | TRBJ2-1
TGTGCCAGCAGCTTACAGGCGGGTACCGGGGAGCTGTTTTTT | CASSLQAGTGELFF | TRBV7-9 | many | - | TRBJ2-2
TGTGCCAGCAGCTTAGGAAGGGGGCGCACGGGGGAGAACATTCAGTACTTC | CASSLGRGRTGENIQYF | TRBV11-2 | many | - | TRBJ2-4
TGCGCCAGCAGCCAAGTAGCGGGAGGAGGACATGGCCAGTTCTTC | CASSQVAGGGHGQFF | TRBV4-3 | many | TRBD2 | TRBJ2-1
TGTGCCAGCAGCCATCGAGGCGGGAACACTGAAGCTTTCTTT | CASSHRGGNTEAFF | TRBV3-1 | - | - | TRBJ1-1
TGTGCCACCCTCCCCAGCGGGATAGGCTACGAGCAGTACTTC | CATLPSGIGYEQYF | TRBV12-3/TRBV12-4 | many | TRBD2 | TRBJ2-7
TGTGCCAGCAGCTTAAGGTCCGAGAGCTCCTACGAGCAGTACTTC | CASSLRSESSYEQYF | TRBV7-9 | many | - | TRBJ2-7
TGCAGTGCTAATGCGCAGGGCGTCATGTACGAGCAGTACTTC | CSANAQGVMYEQYF | TRBV20-1 | many | - | TRBJ2-7
TGTGCCAGCAGCTTGGGGACAGGGGCTAGAGAGACCCAGTACTTC | CASSLGTGARETQYF | TRBV11-2 | many | TRBD1 | TRBJ2-5
TGTGCCAGCAGCTTGAGTGTTTTCATAGATACGCAGTATTTT | CASSLSVFIDTQYF | TRBV7-2 | many | - | TRBJ2-3
TGCGCCAGCAGTGAATGGGCAGGTCAAGAGACCCAGTACTTC | CASSEWAGQETQYF | TRBV10-2 | - | - | TRBJ2-5
TGTGCCAGCAGTTTACACTCCTACGAGCAGTACTTC | CASSLHSYEQYF | TRBV12-3/TRBV12-4 | many | - | TRBJ2-7
TGTGCCAGCAGCTTGGTAGAGGGTCCCCAGTACTTC | CASSLVEGPQYF | TRBV5-6 | many | - | TRBJ2-5
TGCAGTGCCAGCGGGGGGGCGCGAGAGACCCAGTACTTC | CSASGGARETQYF | TRBV20-1 | many | TRBD2 | TRBJ2-5
TGTGCCAGCAGCGCCGCAGGGGGAAACACCATATATTTT | CASSAAGGNTIYF | TRBV7-2 | - | - | TRBJ1-3
TGTGCCAGTACCGACTCTCGGGGGGCCCCTTATTTAGACTCCTACAATGAGCAGTTCTTC | CASTDSRGAPYLDSYNEQFF | TRBV19 | few | - | TRBJ2-1
TGTGCCAGCAGCTCAAGGACAGGGAGGACGGCCCAGTACTTC | CASSSRTGRTAQYF | TRBV7-8 | many | TRBD1 | TRBJ2-7
TGTGCCAGCAGCTCGGGAGGGCGGGAGACTTTT | CASSSGGRETF | TRBV7-2 | - | TRBD2 | TRBJ2-3
TGCAGCGTTGTCGGCGGCTACACCTTC | CSVVGGYTF | TRBV29-1 | many | - | TRBJ1-2
TGTGCCAGCAGCCTGGGACTAGCGGGAGTGTATGAGCAGTTCTTC | CASSLGLAGVYEQFF | TRBV5-6 | many | TRBD2 | TRBJ2-1
TGTGCCAGCAGCATACTAGCGGGAGGGCCGGTAAATACGCAGTATTTT | CASSILAGGPVNTQYF | TRBV7-9 | many | TRBD2 | TRBJ2-3
TGTGCGGCAGGCGGCGGGGCTTCAGGGCAGTTCTTC | CAAGGGASGQFF | TRBV24-1 | many | - | TRBJ2-1
TGTGCCAGCAAGGTAGCGGGAGTCTATGAGCAGTTCTTC | CASKVAGVYEQFF | TRBV7-2 | many | TRBD2 | TRBJ2-1
TGTGCCAGCAGCTTAACGGGAGGCAGGGTGAACACTGAAGCTTTCTTT | CASSLTGGRVNTEAFF | TRBV7-3 | few | - | TRBJ1-1
TGTGCCAGCACGTACCAGGGGGCTTGGGGAAATGAGCAGTTCTTC | CASTYQGAWGNEQFF | TRBV5-6 | many | TRBD1 | TRBJ2-1
TGTGCCAGCAGCTTAGCTGCGCCTAGCACAGATACGCAGTATTTT | CASSLAAPSTDTQYF | TRBV7-8 | few | - | TRBJ2-3
TGTGCCAGCTCGTCGACCCGGACGAACACTGAAGCTTTCTTT | CASSSTRTNTEAFF | TRBV18 | many | - | TRBJ1-1
TGTGCCAGCAGCCTATCCGACAGGCTGGGGGCAGCTTTCTTT | CASSLSDRLGAAFF | TRBV11-1 | many | - | TRBJ1-1
TGTGCCAGCAGCCAAAGGGGGGGATCTAGCGGGAAAGGAGATACGCAGTATTTT | CASSQRGGSSGKGDTQYF | TRBV4-2 | few | TRBD2 | TRBJ2-3
TGTGCCAGCATAAAGGCGGGTAGGGGGATGACCTACAATGAGCAGTTCTTC | CASIKAGRGMTYNEQFF | TRBV7-9 | many | - | TRBJ2-1
TGTGCCAGCTCCGTAACGGGACCTGGAACAGATACGCAGTATTTT | CASSVTGPGTDTQYF | TRBV18 | few | - | TRBJ2-3
TGCGCCAGCATGGTAGCCCCGAGCACCGGGGAGCTGTTTTTT | CASMVAPSTGELFF | TRBV5-1 | many | - | TRBJ2-2
TGTGCCAGTACCTCGGCAGCCGGGGAGCTGTTTTTT | CASTSAAGELFF | TRBV27 | - | - | TRBJ2-2
TGCGCCAGCAGCTTGACCCAAATGAGTGGTGAGCAGTTCTTC | CASSLTQMSGEQFF | TRBV5-1 | many | - | TRBJ2-1
TGCGCCAGCCCCCGGGAAGGCGATTACAATGAGCAGTTCTTC | CASPREGDYNEQFF | TRBV23-1 | - | - | TRBJ2-1
TGTGCCAGTAGCGACGGACAGACCTACGAGCAGTACTTC | CASSDGQTYEQYF | TRBV19 | many | - | TRBJ2-7
TGTGCCAGCAGCCCCAGACAGGGGGCCGGTGAAGCTTTCTTT | CASSPRQGAGEAFF | TRBV7-2 | many | TRBD1 | TRBJ1-1
TGTGCCATTCAGACAGAGCCTAACACCGGGGAGCTGTTTTTT | CAIQTEPNTGELFF | TRBV10-3 | many | - | TRBJ2-2
TGCGCCAGCAGCTTGGACAGATGGGGTCGGACCCAGTACTTC | CASSLDRWGRTQYF | TRBV5-1 | many | - | TRBJ2-5
TGCAGCGTCCAACGCGGTATCTACGAGCAGTACTTC | CSVQRGIYEQYF | TRBV29-1 | many | - | TRBJ2-7
TGTGCCAGCAGCGCCTCCAATGAGCAGTTCTTC | CASSASNEQFF | TRBV7-2 | many | - | TRBJ2-1
TGTGCCACAAACTTAATTCTAGGTACCCAAGAGACCCAGTACTTC | CATNLILGTQETQYF | TRBV6-1 | - | - | TRBJ2-5
TGCAGTGCTACTCCGGGACCTTATTCACCCCTCCACTTT | CSATPGPYSPLHF | TRBV20-1 | - | - | TRBJ1-6
TGTGCCAGCAGTCCCGGACAGGGGACGACGACCAATCAGCCCCAGCATTTT | CASSPGQGTTTNQPQHF | TRBV12-3/TRBV12-4 | - | TRBD1 | TRBJ1-5
TGTGCCATCAGGGGGACTAGCGAGAAGTCGGATGAGCAGTTCTTC | CAIRGTSEKSDEQFF | TRBV10-3 | many | TRBD2 | TRBJ2-1
TGTGCCAGCAGCACTCTTGACAATGAGCAGTTCTTC | CASSTLDNEQFF | TRBV5-4 | - | - | TRBJ2-1
TGTGCCATCAGAGGGGAGCGGGAGCTCAATGAGCAGTTCTTC | CAIRGERELNEQFF | TRBV10-3 | - | TRBD2 | TRBJ2-1